Listed here are 11 T cell receptor beta chains from one sample, sequenced in a study of early T cells in non-severe SARS-CoV-2 infection. A single record per CDR3 protein comes from TCRdb applying MiXCR to the 5' RACE reads. The sample carries some 39,000 distinct CDR3 sequences, about 4% recorded once. What was sequenced was whole blood. These receptors all stem from an adult who was a healthcare worker with PCR-confirmed SARS-CoV-2 infection or an uninfected control (not recorded which).

This clonotype was seen ten or more times. This rearrangement joins TRBV29-1 to TRBJ2-7, with 11 bases that match TRBD1. CDR3 length: 15 residues. Trimming cost V 3 bases and J 2 bases; bases outside gene matches: 6. The V gene's germline CDR1 is SQVTM and CDR2 ANQGSEA. The CDR3 protein is CSVEGPGQGAYEQYF. As DNA, the CDR3 is TGCAGCGTTGAGGGTCCGGGACAGGGGGCCTACGAGCAGTACTTC.

This clonotype has ten or more counts. The chain is built from TRBV6-6 and TRBJ2-3; 7 nucleotides match TRBD1. Germline V gene data show CDR1 as MNHNY and CDR2 as SVGAGI (reference sequence). With 0 bases clipped from V and 1 base from J, the junction kept 1 base outside the gene matches. The CDR3 is 15 amino acids. CDR3 DNA sequence: TGTGCCAGCAGTTACTCAGGGACAGGCACAGATACGCAGTATTTT. Its protein product is CASSYSGTGTDTQYF.

This clonotype appeared many times. The V call is TRBV20-1, the J call TRBJ2-3, with D unclear. From germline, CDR1 is DFQATT and CDR2 SNEGSKA (reference sequence). The V and J ends lost 3 bases and 3 bases respectively, with 13 bases between them. The CDR3 totals 14 residues. CDR3 nucleotides: TGCAGTGCTAGGCCGAACGACTGGACAGATACGCAGTATTTT. Translated: CSARPNDWTDTQYF.

This clonotype occurred many times. V and J are TRBV12-3 or TRBV12-4 and TRBJ2-3; 9 bases line up with TRBD2. The CDR3 is 15 residues long. Germline trimming cut 6 bases from V and 5 bases from J; bases unmatched to any gene: 9. As DNA, the CDR3 is TGTGCCAGCAGCTTGTCGATAGCGGGGGAAGATACGCAGTATTTT. Translated: CASSLSIAGEDTQYF.

This clonotype has at least ten counts. This chain joins TRBV3-1 and TRBJ2-2, with D possibly being TRBD2 (5 bases). Germline V lookup: CDR1 LGHDT, CDR2 YNNKEL (reference sequence). V lost 4 bases and J lost 2, with 11 bases in between. The CDR3 extends over 15 amino acids. The CDR3, as DNA: TGTGCCAGCAGCCTCCTCGGGATCAACACCGGGGAGCTGTTTTTT. It is translated as CASSLLGINTGELFF.

With regard to this clonotype: This may be a read error, as it is one base from a much larger clone. This chain connects TRBV7-9 to TRBJ1-3; TRBD1 might be the D (6 bases). The CDR3 sequence is 13 residues long. The germline V gene encodes CDR1 SEHNR and CDR2 FQNEAQ (reference sequence). The V end was cut by 10 bases, the J end by 8 bases, with 18 bases between. The CDR3, as DNA: TGTGCCAACGCCAGGGGAGCGGAAGACACCATATATTTT. Protein product: CANARGAEDTIYF.

This clonotype was recorded at least ten times. This sequence joins TRBV20-1 and TRBJ1-2; D might be TRBD1 (5 bases). The germline gives CDR1 DFQATT, CDR2 SNEGSKA (reference sequence). The CDR3 length is 13 residues. The V end was cut by 3 bases, the J end by 7 bases, with 15 bases between. CDR3 in amino acids: CSARKEGSSGYTF. CDR3 nucleotides: TGCAGTGCTAGGAAAGAGGGGAGCTCTGGCTACACCTTC.

The table lists this clonotype with many counts. This chain links TRBV20-1 with TRBJ2-3; D is possibly TRBD1 or TRBD2 (6 bases each). The CDR3 length is 15 residues. The germline V gene encodes CDR1 DFQATT and CDR2 SNEGSKA (reference sequence). Trimming removed 0 bases at V and 3 bases at J, with 13 bases between. CDR3 DNA sequence: TGCAGTGCTAGAGATCCCCGGGGGCTTACAGATACGCAGTATTTT. Its protein product is CSARDPRGLTDTQYF.

This clonotype was seen many times. The chain couples TRBV7-2 to TRBJ2-3, with D unresolved. The CDR3 is made up of 13 amino acids. The germline V gene has CDR1 SGHTA and CDR2 FQGNSA. V was shortened by 5 bases and J by 6 bases, with 12 bases between the two germline ends. This CDR3 is CASSNPTRDTQYF. CDR3 sequence (DNA): TGTGCCAGCAGCAATCCTACGAGGGATACGCAGTATTTT.

This clonotype was seen more than once but under ten times. The CDR3, as DNA: TGTGCCAGCAGACTTAGCCCGACAGGGGTTGACACCATATATTTT. Translated: CASRLSPTGVDTIYF. The rearrangement links TRBV12-3 or TRBV12-4 to TRBJ1-3; 8 nucleotides agree with TRBD1. V was clipped by 6 bases and J by 8 bases; unmatched bases: 12. This CDR3 contains 15 residues.

This clonotype was counted between two and nine times. This chain uses TRBV7-9 with TRBJ2-6; 12 bases are a match to TRBD1. V trimming: 4 bases; J trimming: 2 bases; junction bases outside the gene matches: 9. The germline V gene has CDR1 SEHNR and CDR2 FQNEAQ (reference sequence). The CDR3 is 19 residues long. CDR3 bases: TGTGCCAGCAGCTCCAGACCGGGACAGGGGGCAGCTGGGGCCAACGTCCTGACTTTC. It codes for CASSSRPGQGAAGANVLTF.